This TCR beta chain was recorded in a study of T cell changes during pregnancy in multiple sclerosis. TCRdb's table, derived via immunoSEQ multiplex PCR, lists solely in-frame clones and lacks some. The profile covers approximately 74,000 clones, with 85% to 95% appearing a single time and approximately 2.2% taken by the ten largest. There are 16 residues in the CDR3. V was pared by 5 bases and J by 2 bases, with 18 bases between. Germline CDR1 MNHEY, CDR2 SMNVEV (reference sequence). This receptor was taken from a female donor with multiple sclerosis, enrolled in a pregnancy study. This specimen was peripheral blood, taken before pregnancy. This rearrangement joins TRBV27 to TRBJ1-1, with D possibly matching TRBD1 (6 bases). Here the CDR3 DNA reads TGTGCCAGCAGTAAGATGTCCTGGGACATTAACACTGAAGCTTTCTTT. This encodes CASSKMSWDINTEAFF.